The 21 T cell receptor beta chains below all came from one sample that was sequenced in a study of OX40 agonist ivuxolimab in advanced cancers. Measured with immunoSEQ multiplex PCR; TCRdb has only the in-frame clones, and not every one. The sample holds 65,000 to 90,000 clones; 85% to 90% are singletons and the top ten take roughly 9.8%. Material: CD4+ or CD8+ T cells sorted from blood, obtained in a trial of the OX40 agonist ivuxolimab. The receptor source for this set is an adult with an advanced solid tumor such as melanoma, head and neck, liver or kidney cancer.

This sequence joins TRBV4-2 and TRBJ2-7, with D maybe TRBD1 (6 bases). Germline V gene data show CDR1 as LGHNA and CDR2 as YNFKEQ. Trimming shortened V by 0 bases and J by 3 bases, and 12 bases separated the two germline ends. This CDR3 region has 15 residues. The CDR3 protein is CASSQEAGALYEQYF. CDR3 sequence (DNA): TGTGCCAGCAGCCAAGAGGCAGGGGCTCTCTACGAGCAGTACTTC.

This sequence joins TRBV7-9 and TRBJ2-7; D tentatively reads TRBD1 or TRBD2 (5 bases each). This CDR3 comprises 14 residues. Germline assignment: CDR1 SEHNR and CDR2 FQNEAQ (reference sequence). With 3 bases removed from V and 5 bases from J, the gap between germline ends came to 14 bases. The CDR3 loop is CASSFGDARDEQYF. In DNA, the CDR3 is TGTGCCAGCAGCTTTGGGGACGCCCGAGACGAGCAGTACTTC. Supplemented by reference TRBV7-9 and TRBJ2-7, the full variable domain reads DTGVSQNPRHKITKRGQNVTFRCDPISEHNRLYWYRQTLGQGPEFLTYFQNEAQLEKSRLLSDRFSAERPKGSFSTLEIQRTEQGDSAMYLCASSFGDARDEQYFGPGTRLTVT.

Only one count was recorded for this clone. The genes are TRBV6-4 and TRBJ1-6; 9 bases fit TRBD1. In germline, CDR1 is MRHNA, CDR2 SNTAGT. The V segment lost 3 bases and the J segment 5 bases; nucleotides outside the gene matches: 2. The CDR3 is 15 amino acids. CDR3 bases: TGTGCCAGCAGTGATACAGGGGGCCATAATTCACCCCTCCACTTT. It yields the protein CASSDTGGHNSPLHF.

J is TRBJ2-1 and V is TRBV5-6; 8 bases agree with TRBD1. Losses at the gene ends were 2 bases for V and 6 bases for J; bases not matched to a gene: 4. The CDR3 has 14 residues. From germline, CDR1 is SGHDT and CDR2 YYEEEE. The CDR3 DNA is TGTGCCAGCAGCTTCGGGACAGGTCCCAATGAGCAGTTCTTC. Translated, it gives CASSFGTGPNEQFF.

The CDR3 here is CASSPTRAGAVDTQYF. The CDR3 nucleotides read TGCGCCAGCAGCCCTACCCGGGCGGGGGCGGTAGATACGCAGTATTTT. This chain connects TRBV5-1 to TRBJ2-3; the D gene is possibly TRBD2 (7 bases). V dropped 4 bases and J dropped 5 bases, with 20 bases sitting between them. The CDR3 spans 16 residues. CDR1 is SGHRS and CDR2 is YFSETQ in the germline V gene.

In this sample, this clone turned up once. This rearrangement joins TRBV18 to TRBJ1-1; D gene uncertain. Germline-derived CDR1 and CDR2 are KGHSH and LQKENI. CDR3 size: 13 residues. V gave up 7 bases and J gave up 11 bases, with 20 bases separating them. The CDR3 coding sequence is TGTGCCAGCTACCCGGATACTCCCAAGGAGGCTTTCTTT. Translation gives CASYPDTPKEAFF.

This chain connects TRBV7-2 to TRBJ2-5, with D hard to call. Germline V CDR1 and CDR2: SGHTA, FQGNSA. CDR3 length: 11 amino acids. The V and J ends lost 5 bases and 11 bases respectively, with 12 bases between them. CDR3 loop: CASSPGFWQYF. CDR3 in DNA: TGTGCCAGCAGCCCTGGTTTCTGGCAGTACTTC.

This chain links TRBV19 with TRBJ2-7; D is perhaps TRBD1 or TRBD2 (5 bases each). There are 15 residues in the CDR3. V lost 6 bases and J lost 0, with 15 bases in between. From germline, CDR1 is LNHDA and CDR2 SQIVND (reference sequence). The CDR3 loop is CASRYRDLDSYEQYF. The CDR3 nucleotides read TGTGCCAGTAGATACCGGGACCTTGACTCCTACGAGCAGTACTTC.

The V call is TRBV27, the J call TRBJ1-1; D is ambiguous. The CDR3 is 15 amino acids. Deletions cut 3 bases from V and 3 bases from J, with 14 bases between. CDR1 is MNHEY and CDR2 is SMNVEV in the germline V gene (reference sequence). CDR3 coding DNA: TGTGCCAGCAGTTTGAACAGCGGTGGGTACACTGAAGCTTTCTTT. Its translation: CASSLNSGGYTEAFF.

J is TRBJ2-5 and V is TRBV28; tentatively, D is TRBD2 (6 bases). The CDR3 totals 13 residues. V lost 6 bases and J 4 bases, leaving 12 bases between the germline ends. Germline V gives CDR1 MDHEN, CDR2 SYDVKM. The CDR3 is CASSIRGRETQYF. The CDR3 region has the DNA TGTGCCAGCAGCATTCGGGGGAGAGAGACCCAGTACTTC.

The V and J genes are TRBV27 and TRBJ2-7; D remains unclear. Germline CDR1 reads MNHEY; CDR2 reads SMNVEV (reference sequence). The germline V and J ends were trimmed by 0 bases and 0 bases, with 12 bases remaining between them. This CDR3 region has 16 residues. CDR3 residues: CASSLSPDGASYEQYF. CDR3 coding DNA: TGTGCCAGCAGTTTATCGCCCGACGGCGCCTCCTACGAGCAGTACTTC.

A word on this clone: The same CDR3 is also encoded by other DNA sequences in this sample. This chain connects TRBV28 to TRBJ2-3; no reliable D call. V shed 3 bases and J shed 4 bases, with 2 bases lying between them. Germline CDR1 reads MDHEN; CDR2 reads SYDVKM. The CDR3 totals 11 residues. DNA for the CDR3: TGTGCCAGCAGTTTGGCAGATACGCAGTATTTT. The encoded protein is CASSLADTQYF.

This clone was recorded once. The chain is built from TRBV7-6 and TRBJ1-1; D perhaps matches TRBD1 (5 bases). The V gene lost 5 bases and the J gene lost 0 bases, with 16 bases spanning the gap. The CDR3 spans 16 residues. Germline V lookup: CDR1 SGHVS, CDR2 FNYEAQ. CDR3 in DNA: TGTGCCAGCAGCCGGAAGGGGCAGGGCATGAACACTGAAGCTTTCTTT. Protein sequence: CASSRKGQGMNTEAFF.

The chain employs TRBV5-1 and TRBJ1-4, with a tentative D call TRBD1 (5 bases). Deletions cut 3 bases from V and 8 bases from J, with 8 bases between. CDR1 is SGHRS and CDR2 is YFSETQ in the germline V gene. The CDR3 has 12 residues. This CDR3 is CASSWDGEKLFF. The DNA for the CDR3 is TGCGCCAGCAGCTGGGACGGGGAAAAACTGTTTTTT.

CDR3 DNA sequence: TGTGCCAGCAGCCTACATGCAAGTTCGGGAGGCGGGAGCCCCTACGAGCAGTACTTC. It is translated as CASSLHASSGGGSPYEQYF. The rearrangement joins TRBV7-2 to TRBJ2-7, with 7 bases aligning to TRBD2. This CDR3 comprises 19 residues. From germline, CDR1 is SGHTA and CDR2 FQGNSA. V gave up 5 bases and J gave up 2 bases; unmatched junction bases: 21.

The chain uses TRBV5-4 and TRBJ2-5; either TRBD1 or TRBD2 may fit D (5 bases each). The DNA matches TRBJ2-7 better at its end, which makes the J call doubtful. Germline assignment: CDR1 SGHNT and CDR2 YYREEE (reference sequence). The CDR3 is made up of 14 amino acids. In nucleotides, the CDR3 is TGTGCCAGCAGCACAGGAGGTAGGGCCTACGAGCAGTACTTC. Translating it yields CASSTGGRAYEQYF.

The DNA for the CDR3 is TGTGCCAGCAGCCGGACAGGGTCCTACGAGCAGTACTTC. Its translation: CASSRTGSYEQYF. This rearrangement joins TRBV25-1 to TRBJ2-7; TRBD1 agrees at 8 bases. CDR1 and CDR2 from the germline V gene are MGHDK and SYGVNS. J lost 1 base, V lost 6 bases, and 2 bases had no gene match. CDR3 length: 13 residues.

The genes are TRBV21-1 and TRBJ2-7; the table calls TRBD1, which could not be checked here. TRBV21-1 is a pseudogene locus. The CDR3 extends over 15 amino acids. The CDR3 coding sequence is TGTGCCAGCAGCCTCCGAACAGGGGACGGCTACGAGCAGTACTTC. This codes for CASSLRTGDGYEQYF.

The chain combines TRBV5-4 with TRBJ2-2; D uncertain. The length of the CDR3 is 12 residues. V lost 6 bases and J lost 8, with 11 bases in between. Germline CDR1 and CDR2: SGHNT and YYREEE (reference sequence). CDR3 loop: CASNNLAGELFF. The CDR3 DNA sequence: TGTGCCAGCAATAATCTTGCAGGGGAGCTGTTTTTT.

The chain is built from TRBV9 and TRBJ1-5; possibly TRBD1 for D (5 bases). Trimming removed 3 bases at V and 3 bases at J, with 10 bases between. Germline lookup yields CDR1 SGDLS and CDR2 YYNGEE. The CDR3 extends over 14 amino acids. CDR3 residues: CASSARVDNQPQHF. The CDR3 DNA sequence: TGTGCCAGCAGCGCCAGGGTGGACAATCAGCCCCAGCATTTT.

This rearrangement joins TRBV6-1 to TRBJ2-1; 10 nucleotides agree with TRBD2. Per the germline V gene, CDR1 is MNHNS and CDR2 is SASEGT. After removal of 2 bases from V and 8 bases from J, the junction contained 6 bases not matched to a gene. This CDR3 region has 15 residues. As DNA, the CDR3 is TGTGCCAGCAGTGAACGTCTACTAGCGGGGTATGAGCAGTTCTTC. This sequence encodes CASSERLLAGYEQFF.